This TCR beta chain was identified in a study of post-analysis software for immune sequencing data. Study as a whole: Courses of disease covered relapsing-remitting, secondary progressive and progressive-relapsing multiple sclerosis. General observations from the study: Higher frequency in patients than in controls was seen for about five TRBV segments, with TRBV5-6, TRBV5-1 and TRBV20-1 among them.

In this sample, this clonotype turned up many times. The antigen is unknown. Unique molecular identifiers tagged the TCR beta cDNA libraries. Using its own MiXCR run on the PCR reads, TCRdb lists one record per CDR3 protein. Among 750,000 to 950,000 distinct CDR3 sequences listed, more than 45% were seen once. The V gene's germline CDR1 is LGHNA and CDR2 YSLEER. The J segment lost 8 bases and the V segment lost 2 bases, leaving 3 bases of the junction unmatched. This CDR3 has 15 amino acids. The TCR sequence derives from a girl aged 5-17 years with multiple sclerosis. The chain joins TRBV4-3 to TRBJ1-6; 10 bases fit TRBD1. Sequenced sample: blood. For the CDR3, the DNA is TGCGCCAGCAGCCAAATGGGACAGGGGTATTCACCCCTCCACTTT. This gives the protein CASSQMGQGYSPLHF.